This TCR beta chain comes out of a study of T cell responses to AZD1222 COVID-19 vaccine. Repertoires were generated with immunoSEQ multiplex PCR, while TCRdb's copy carries only in-frame clones and drops some. The data contain 150,000 or so clones, under 95% of them singletons. Germline lookup yields CDR1 MNHEY and CDR2 SVGEGT. This CDR3 comprises 17 residues. The V gene lost 0 bases and the J gene lost 0 bases, with 9 bases spanning the gap. Sequences were derived from peripheral blood, sampled 28 days after the second AZD1222 dose. J is TRBJ2-6 and V is TRBV6-2 or TRBV6-3; no clear D. The clonotype comes from an adult who received the AZD1222 COVID-19 vaccine. CDR3 sequence (DNA): TGTGCCAGCAGTTACTCGTCAGTCTTCTCTGGGGCCAACGTCCTGACTTTC. It is translated as CASSYSSVFSGANVLTF.